This T cell receptor beta chain was captured by sequencing in a study of blood T cell repertoires in COVID-19. The CDR3 totals 15 residues. Germline lookup yields CDR1 SEHNR and CDR2 FQNEAQ (reference sequence). With V trimmed by 5 bases and J by 0 bases, 2 bases remained unmatched. TCRdb's table, derived via immunoSEQ multiplex PCR, lists solely in-frame clones and lacks some. Among about 180,000 clones, 80% were seen once, and the ten largest hold 6.5%. Source material: peripheral blood. The sequence derives from a man between 65 and 80 years old with active or convalescent COVID-19. The chain is built from TRBV7-9 and TRBJ2-2, with 8 bases that match TRBD2. The CDR3 DNA is TGTGCCAGCAGCCAAGCGGGGGCGAACACCGGGGAGCTGTTTTTT. This gives the protein CASSQAGANTGELFF.